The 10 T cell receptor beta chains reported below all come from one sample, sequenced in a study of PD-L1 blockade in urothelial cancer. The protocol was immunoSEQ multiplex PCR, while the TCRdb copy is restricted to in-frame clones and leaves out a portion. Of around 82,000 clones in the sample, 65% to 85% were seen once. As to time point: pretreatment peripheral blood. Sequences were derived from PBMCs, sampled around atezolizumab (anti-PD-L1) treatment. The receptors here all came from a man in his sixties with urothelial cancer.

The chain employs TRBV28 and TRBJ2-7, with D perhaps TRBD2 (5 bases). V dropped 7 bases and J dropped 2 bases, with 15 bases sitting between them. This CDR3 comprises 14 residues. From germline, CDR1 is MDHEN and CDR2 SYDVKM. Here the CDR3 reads CASKEEFPTYEQYF. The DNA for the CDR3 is TGTGCCAGCAAGGAGGAATTCCCTACCTACGAGCAGTACTTC.

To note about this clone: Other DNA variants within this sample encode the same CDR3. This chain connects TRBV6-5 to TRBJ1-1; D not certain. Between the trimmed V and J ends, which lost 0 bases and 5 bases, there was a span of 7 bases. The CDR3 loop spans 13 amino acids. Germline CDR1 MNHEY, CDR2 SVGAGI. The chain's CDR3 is CASSYSSSTEAFF. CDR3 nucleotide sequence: TGTGCCAGCAGTTACTCGTCTAGTACTGAAGCTTTCTTT.

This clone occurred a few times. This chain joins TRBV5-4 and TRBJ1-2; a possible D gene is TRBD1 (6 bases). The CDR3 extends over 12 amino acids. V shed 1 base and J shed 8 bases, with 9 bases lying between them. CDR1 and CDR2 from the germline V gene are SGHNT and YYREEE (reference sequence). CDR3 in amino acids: CASSLTGKGYTF. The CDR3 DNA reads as TGTGCCAGCAGCTTGACAGGGAAGGGCTACACCTTC.

The CDR3 here is CASLGSRSNQPQHF. The CDR3 nucleotides are TGTGCCAGTCTTGGGAGTCGGAGCAATCAGCCCCAGCATTTT. The rearrangement uses TRBV19 and TRBJ1-5, with D unresolved. Trimming removed 8 bases at V and 1 base at J, with 12 bases between. Germline V gene sequence: CDR1 LNHDA, CDR2 SQIVND (reference sequence). CDR3 length equals 14 residues.

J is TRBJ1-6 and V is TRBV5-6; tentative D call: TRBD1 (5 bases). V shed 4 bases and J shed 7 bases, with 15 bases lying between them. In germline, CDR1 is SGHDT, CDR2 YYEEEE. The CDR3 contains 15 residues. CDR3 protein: CASSPRGGGNSPLHF. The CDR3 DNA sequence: TGTGCCAGCAGCCCCCGGGGGGGTGGGAATTCACCCCTCCACTTT. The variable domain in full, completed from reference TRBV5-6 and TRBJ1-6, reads DAGVTQSPTHLIKTRGQQVTLRCSPKSGHDTVSWYQQALGQGPQFIFQYYEEEERQRGNFPDRFSGHQFPNYSSELNVNALLLGDSALYLCASSPRGGGNSPLHFGNGTRLTVT.

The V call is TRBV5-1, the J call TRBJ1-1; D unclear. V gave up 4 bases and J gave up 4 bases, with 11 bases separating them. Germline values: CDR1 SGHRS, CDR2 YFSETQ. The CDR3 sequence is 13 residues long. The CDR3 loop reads CASSQAAGTEAFF. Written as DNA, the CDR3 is TGCGCCAGCAGCCAAGCGGCGGGCACTGAAGCTTTCTTT.

This chain's CDR3 is CASSPRLAGLLQETQYF. CDR3 coding DNA: TGTGCCAGCAGCCCACGACTAGCGGGGCTCCTACAAGAGACCCAGTACTTC. The chain has TRBV11-1 and TRBJ2-5; 11 nucleotides line up with TRBD2. Per the germline V gene, CDR1 is SGHAT and CDR2 is FQDESV (reference sequence). V dropped 5 bases and J dropped 2; count of bases not matched to a gene: 10. The CDR3 length is 17 residues. Complete variable domain (other parts from reference TRBV11-1 and TRBJ2-5): EAEVAQSPRYKITEKSQAVAFWCDPISGHATLYWYRQILGQGPELLVQFQDESVVDDSQLPKDRFSAERLKGVDSTLKIQPAELGDSAMYLCASSPRLAGLLQETQYFGPGTRLLVL.

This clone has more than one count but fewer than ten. The CDR3 DNA reads TGTGCCAGCAGCGGAGGACAGGGGACGTATGGCTACACCTTC. This encodes CASSGGQGTYGYTF. The chain carries TRBV7-9 and TRBJ1-2; 9 bases fit TRBD1. Germline V CDR1 and CDR2: SEHNR, FQNEAQ (reference sequence). The CDR3 consists of 14 residues. J gave up 5 bases and V 5 bases, and 6 bases lay outside the gene matches.

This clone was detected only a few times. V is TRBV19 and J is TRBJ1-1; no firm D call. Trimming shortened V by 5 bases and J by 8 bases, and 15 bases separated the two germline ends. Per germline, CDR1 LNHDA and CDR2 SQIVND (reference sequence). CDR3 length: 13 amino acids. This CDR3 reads CASSSPPRPEAFF. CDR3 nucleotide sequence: TGTGCCAGTAGTTCCCCCCCGCGGCCCGAAGCTTTCTTT.

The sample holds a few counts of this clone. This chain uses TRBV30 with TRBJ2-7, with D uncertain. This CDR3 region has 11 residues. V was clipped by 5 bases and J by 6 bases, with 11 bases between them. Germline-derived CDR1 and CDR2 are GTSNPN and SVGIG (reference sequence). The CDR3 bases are TGTGCCTGGGGGCGCCTGAGCGAGCAGTACTTC. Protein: CAWGRLSEQYF.